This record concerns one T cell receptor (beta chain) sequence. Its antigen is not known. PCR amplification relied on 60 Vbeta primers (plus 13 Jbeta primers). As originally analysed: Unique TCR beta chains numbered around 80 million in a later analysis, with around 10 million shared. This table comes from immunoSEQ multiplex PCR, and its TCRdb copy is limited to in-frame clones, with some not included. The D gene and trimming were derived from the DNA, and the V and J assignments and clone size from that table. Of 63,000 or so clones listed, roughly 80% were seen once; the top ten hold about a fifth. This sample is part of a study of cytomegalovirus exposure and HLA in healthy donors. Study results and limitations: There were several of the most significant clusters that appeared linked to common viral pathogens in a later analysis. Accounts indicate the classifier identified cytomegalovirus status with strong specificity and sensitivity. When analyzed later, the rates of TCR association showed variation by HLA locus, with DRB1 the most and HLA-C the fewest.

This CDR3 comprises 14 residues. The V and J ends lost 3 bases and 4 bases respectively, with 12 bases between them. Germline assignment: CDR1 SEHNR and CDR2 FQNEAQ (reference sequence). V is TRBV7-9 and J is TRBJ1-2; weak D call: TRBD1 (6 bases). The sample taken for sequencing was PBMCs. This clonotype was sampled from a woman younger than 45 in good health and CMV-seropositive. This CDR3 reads CASSFQGSSYGYTF. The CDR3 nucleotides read TGTGCCAGCAGCTTCCAGGGGAGTAGCTATGGCTACACCTTC.